The next 24 T cell receptor beta chains were all read from a single sample in a study of blood T cells in healthy people across ages. Alongside a J-beta primer mix, a sample-barcoded 5' primer served in a second PCR lasting about 7 to 12 cycles. TCRdb re-called the 5' RACE reads with MiXCR, one entry per CDR3 protein. This table holds about 780,000 distinct CDR3 sequences, more than 25% found once. In addition, the sample was reused for a study of T cells of mothers and their children.

The sample was blood. These receptors all come from a boy younger than 18 in good health.

The chain combines TRBV12-3 or TRBV12-4 with TRBJ1-5, with D possibly matching TRBD1 (6 bases). The CDR3 is made up of 13 amino acids. V was clipped by 5 bases and J by 7 bases, with 12 bases between them. CDR3 protein: CASSGGGEQPQHF. The DNA of the CDR3 is TGTGCCAGCAGTGGGGGGGGCGAGCAGCCCCAGCATTTT.

This clonotype was counted between two and nine times. The chain carries TRBV20-1 and TRBJ2-1, with 9 bases that match TRBD2. Trimming took 3 bases from V and 12 from J; bases not matched to a gene: 6. The CDR3 spans 12 residues. In germline, CDR1 is DFQATT, CDR2 SNEGSKA (reference sequence). The CDR3 spells CSASLAGRGQFF. DNA for the CDR3: TGCAGTGCTAGTCTAGCGGGGCGGGGGCAGTTCTTC.

V usage is TRBV6-5 and J usage is TRBJ2-3; weak D call: TRBD1 (7 bases). The CDR3 is 15 residues long. The V end lost 1 base, the J end lost 5 bases, and 13 bases lay between the germline ends. Germline lookup yields CDR1 MNHEY and CDR2 SVGAGI. DNA for the CDR3: TGTGCCAGCAGTTACTACCCAGGGGGGAGAGATACGCAGTATTTT. Translated, it gives CASSYYPGGRDTQYF.

This clonotype was counted between two and nine times. The chain recombines TRBV5-1 with TRBJ2-7, with 11 bases that match TRBD2. Germline trimming cut 0 bases from V and 4 bases from J; bases unmatched to any gene: 12. In germline, CDR1 is SGHRS, CDR2 YFSETQ. This CDR3 region has 18 residues. The DNA for the CDR3 is TGCGCCAGCAGCTTGGGCACTAGCGGGGGCGAACTGAGGTACGAGCAGTACTTC. It yields the protein CASSLGTSGGELRYEQYF.

The chain links TRBV11-2 to TRBJ2-5; D may be TRBD1 (5 bases). Trimming shortened V by 5 bases and J by 0 bases, and 13 bases separated the two germline ends. The germline V gene has CDR1 SGHAT and CDR2 FQNNGV. The CDR3 is 15 residues long. The CDR3 region is CASSPGSRDQETQYF. CDR3 bases: TGTGCCAGCAGCCCTGGGTCCAGGGACCAAGAGACCCAGTACTTC.

This clonotype has just a few counts. This sequence joins TRBV28 and TRBJ1-4; no definite D call. Germline CDR1 is MDHEN and CDR2 is SYDVKM. The CDR3 has 14 amino acids. Trimming cost V 6 bases and J 6 bases, with 14 bases left between them. CDR3 amino acids: CASRTGFRDEKLFF. DNA of the CDR3: TGTGCCAGCAGAACGGGATTCCGCGATGAAAAACTGTTTTTT. Combining the CDR3 with reference TRBV28 and TRBJ1-4 gives the whole variable domain DVKVTQSSRYLVKRTGEKVFLECVQDMDHENMFWYRQDPGLGLRLIYFSYDVKMKEKGDIPEGYSVSREKKERFSLILESASTNQTSMYLCASRTGFRDEKLFFGSGTQLSVL.

The chain uses TRBV10-3 and TRBJ1-4; 9 nucleotides agree with TRBD1. Germline values: CDR1 ENHRY, CDR2 SYGVKD. The CDR3 extends over 14 amino acids. J gave up 8 bases and V 6 bases, and 7 bases lay outside the gene matches. CDR3 in amino acids: CAISPGQGQEKLFF. Here the CDR3 DNA reads TGTGCCATCAGCCCGGGACAGGGTCAAGAAAAACTGTTTTTT.

The chain has TRBV6-6 and TRBJ2-2; possibly TRBD1 or TRBD2 for D (5 bases each). CDR1 and CDR2 (germline): MNHNY, SVGAGI (reference sequence). Trimming took off 5 bases at V and 0 bases at J, with 10 bases between the two ends. CDR3 length equals 15 residues. The CDR3 sequence: CASSPGRPNTGELFF. Here the CDR3 DNA reads TGTGCCAGCAGTCCGGGACGGCCGAACACCGGGGAGCTGTTTTTT.

V usage is TRBV24-1 and J usage is TRBJ2-2; D is ambiguous. V shed 5 bases and J shed 6 bases, with 9 bases lying between them. Germline assignment: CDR1 KGHDR and CDR2 SFDVKD. The CDR3 loop spans 13 amino acids. The DNA of the CDR3 is TGTGCCACCAGTGCCGTATCCGCCGGGGAGCTGTTTTTT. As protein: CATSAVSAGELFF.

There are a few counts of this clonotype. The chain carries TRBV20-1 and TRBJ2-2, with D maybe TRBD2 (5 bases). Germline CDR1 DFQATT, CDR2 SNEGSKA (reference sequence). CDR3 size: 15 residues. The V gene lost 4 bases and the J gene lost 6 bases, with 18 bases spanning the gap. The CDR3 region is CSATGWGIWAGELFF. The CDR3, as DNA: TGCAGTGCTACGGGATGGGGAATTTGGGCCGGGGAGCTGTTTTTT.

This clonotype was recorded a few times. This CDR3 is CATSDGGSSYEQYF. CDR3 bases: TGTGCCACCAGTGATGGTGGCAGCTCCTACGAGCAGTACTTC. The V gene is TRBV24-1, the J gene TRBJ2-7; D not resolved. CDR1 KGHDR and CDR2 SFDVKD come from the germline V gene. The V and J ends lost 3 bases and 0 bases respectively, with 8 bases between them. The CDR3 extends over 14 amino acids.

This clonotype was picked up a small number of times. CDR3 in amino acids: CSAREVQDENQPQHF. CDR3 in DNA: TGCAGTGCTAGAGAAGTCCAGGACGAGAATCAGCCCCAGCATTTT. The chain couples TRBV20-1 to TRBJ1-5; no clear D gene. CDR3 length equals 15 residues. Deletions cut 0 bases from V and 4 bases from J, with 13 bases between. CDR1 and CDR2 (germline): DFQATT, SNEGSKA (reference sequence).

The V call is TRBV28, the J call TRBJ1-2; D possibly corresponds to TRBD1 (6 bases). The germline V gene has CDR1 MDHEN and CDR2 SYDVKM. Trimming stripped 1 base from V and 8 bases from J, with 11 bases between. The CDR3 is made up of 13 amino acids. CDR3 sequence (DNA): TGTGCCAGCAGTTTATCCCCGGGGGGCGGCTACACCTTC. Amino acids: CASSLSPGGGYTF.

This clonotype was counted a single time. The chain recombines TRBV27 with TRBJ2-1; D remains unclear. CDR1 MNHEY and CDR2 SMNVEV come from the germline V gene (reference sequence). The CDR3 totals 17 residues. V was shortened by 2 bases and J by 6 bases, with 20 bases between the two germline ends. CDR3 region: CASSLSFFRVVSNEQFF. The CDR3 DNA is TGTGCCAGCAGTTTAAGCTTTTTCCGGGTGGTAAGCAATGAGCAGTTCTTC.

This clonotype has more than one count but fewer than ten. V gene TRBV20-1 combines with J gene TRBJ2-7; no reliable D call. The CDR3 runs 13 residues. Germline V lookup: CDR1 DFQATT, CDR2 SNEGSKA (reference sequence). Trimming removed 2 bases from V and 4 bases from J, with 12 bases in between. This CDR3 reads CSARYTGRYEQYF. CDR3 in DNA: TGCAGTGCTAGATACACTGGAAGATACGAGCAGTACTTC.

This clonotype was counted only a few times. The chain is built from TRBV2 and TRBJ2-1, with unresolved D. Germline CDR1 and CDR2: SNHLY and FYNNEI. V gave up 8 bases and J gave up 0 bases, with 8 bases separating them. This CDR3 has 13 amino acids. CDR3 loop: CASGVGSYNEQFF. For the CDR3, the DNA is TGTGCCAGCGGGGTTGGCTCCTACAATGAGCAGTTCTTC.

V and J are TRBV5-1 and TRBJ1-3; D call uncertain. CDR1 SGHRS and CDR2 YFSETQ come from the germline V gene. The V end lost 0 bases, the J end lost 2 bases, and 12 bases lay between the germline ends. The CDR3 has 16 amino acids. CDR3 region: CASSLAPAYAGNTIYF. CDR3 DNA: TGCGCCAGCAGCTTGGCTCCAGCTTATGCTGGAAACACCATATATTTT.

This clonotype was seen a few times. V and J are TRBV20-1 and TRBJ1-5; D unclear. Trimming stripped 4 bases from V and 0 bases from J, with 7 bases between. There are 13 residues in the CDR3. In germline, CDR1 is DFQATT, CDR2 SNEGSKA (reference sequence). The chain's CDR3 is CSANGDSNQPQHF. The CDR3 coding sequence is TGCAGTGCTAATGGGGATAGCAATCAGCCCCAGCATTTT.

In DNA form, the CDR3 reads TGTGCCAGCAGTAGAGACCGGGACAGTTCCTACGAGCAGTACTTC. Its protein product is CASSRDRDSSYEQYF. The V call is TRBV7-8, the J call TRBJ2-1; 7 bases line up with TRBD1. The closer fit of TRBJ2-7 to the DNA end suggests the J call may be wrong. The germline gives CDR1 SGHVS, CDR2 FQNEAQ. The CDR3 contains 15 residues.

This chain connects TRBV28 to TRBJ2-4, with 10 bases aligning to TRBD2. Trimming at V came to 2 bases and at J to 6 bases, leaving 4 bases not matched to a gene. The germline gives CDR1 MDHEN, CDR2 SYDVKM. This CDR3 is 15 amino acids long. CDR3 in amino acids: CASSLGGLARNIQYF. The CDR3 DNA reads TGTGCCAGCAGTTTAGGGGGACTAGCGAGAAACATTCAGTACTTC.

This sequence joins TRBV29-1 and TRBJ1-1; D remains unclear. Trimming took 2 bases from V and 4 from J, leaving 11 bases between them. Germline-derived CDR1 and CDR2 are SQVTM and ANQGSEA. The CDR3 has 13 amino acids. The CDR3 spells CSVERGTRTEAFF. CDR3 DNA sequence: TGCAGCGTTGAACGTGGAACCCGCACTGAAGCTTTCTTT.

This clonotype was counted only a few times. V and J are TRBV7-2 and TRBJ1-4; D is unresolved. This CDR3 has 13 amino acids. Germline V CDR1 and CDR2: SGHTA, FQGNSA. V was shortened by 1 base and J by 8 bases, with 8 bases between the two germline ends. CDR3 in DNA: TGTGCCAGCAGCTTAGAGGCGGGCGAAAAACTGTTTTTT. It yields the protein CASSLEAGEKLFF.

The rearrangement joins TRBV6-1 to TRBJ2-5; 10 bases map to TRBD2. The DNA end is a closer match to TRBJ2-1, so the J assignment may be wrong. The CDR3 is 16 amino acids. The germline CDR1 and CDR2 sequences are MNHNS and SASEGT. Here the CDR3 DNA reads TGTGCCAGCAGTGAAGCGGGACTAGCGAGGTACGATGAGCAGTTCTTC. Protein product: CASSEAGLARYDEQFF.

The gene calls are TRBV5-1 and TRBJ2-1, with TRBD1 as a possible D gene (5 bases). The germline CDR1 and CDR2 sequences are SGHRS and YFSETQ. V was cut by 1 base and J by 9 bases, with 14 bases left in between. There are 14 residues in the CDR3. In DNA, the CDR3 is TGCGCCAGCAGCTTGTCTGCAGGGTCACCTGAGCAGTTCTTC. Residues: CASSLSAGSPEQFF.